These T cell receptor beta chains were read from a single sample in a study of control samples from healthy donors and cancer patients. Profiling relied on immunoSEQ multiplex PCR, and the TCRdb table lists in-frame clones only, not all of them. The sample has 350,000 to 450,000 clones; around nine tenths are singletons. Sequenced sample: PBMCs. These receptors all come from a man in his forties with head and neck cancer. Each CDR3 is given with its conserved first and last residue. The order of the fields is CDR3 length, D gene, J gene, V gene, clone size, CDR3 DNA, CDR3 protein. The D gene is left open where the match is weak. Clone sizes are given selectively: once, few, many, or a class where the clone is expanded.

16 . TRBJ2-3 TRBV10-3 . TGTGCCATCAGTGTGCTGACAGGCCAGGGCACAGATACGCAGTATTTT CAISVLTGQGTDTQYF
15 TRBD2 TRBJ2-5 TRBV12-5 . TGTGCTAGTGGATCGGGACTAGCGGGGAAAGAGACCCAGTACTTC CASGSGLAGKETQYF
14 TRBD1 TRBJ2-3 TRBV2 few TGTGCCAGCATTCGGACAGGGGGGACAGATACGCAGTATTTT CASIRTGGTDTQYF
10 . TRBJ2-3 TRBV7-9 . TGTGCCAGCAGCTCCGGAAGACAGTATTTT CASSSGRQYF
14 TRBD2 TRBJ2-3 TRBV10-1 once TGCGCCAGCAGTCTTCTAGCGGGAGAAGATACGCAGTATTTT CASSLLAGEDTQYF
14 . TRBJ2-1 TRBV7-2 . TGTGCCAGCAAGTTCGGTGTCTCCTACAATGAGCAGTTCTTC CASKFGVSYNEQFF
13 TRBD1 TRBJ1-5 TRBV19 . TGTGCCAGTATGACAGGGACCGGTCAGCCCCAGCATTTT CASMTGTGQPQHF
13 TRBD1 TRBJ1-1 TRBV29-1 . TGCAGCGCCACAGGGGGCACGAACACTGAAGCTTTCTTT CSATGGTNTEAFF
13 . TRBJ2-6 TRBV18 . TGTGCCAGCTCAGTTCCGGGGGCCAACGTCCTGACTTTC CASSVPGANVLTF
15 . TRBJ2-3 TRBV6-5 . TGTGCCAGCAGTTACTCGTGGGAGTCGACAGATACGCAGTATTTT CASSYSWESTDTQYF
13 . TRBJ2-7 TRBV4-1 . TGCGCCAGCGGAGCCCCAGGAATCTACGAGCAGTACTTC CASGAPGIYEQYF
17 TRBD1 TRBJ1-2 TRBV7-9 . TGTGCCAGCAGCTTAGTCTTTCCGGACAGGGGAAGCTATGGCTACACCTTC CASSLVFPDRGSYGYTF
12 TRBD1 TRBJ1-1 TRBV11-2 . TGTGCCAGCAGCCTCTACAGGGGTGAAGCTTTCTTT CASSLYRGEAFF
15 TRBD1 TRBJ1-2 TRBV27 . TGTGCCAGCAGCCCGGGACAGGGATATAACTATGGCTACACCTTC CASSPGQGYNYGYTF
15 . TRBJ2-3 TRBV28 . TGTGCCAGCAGTGCCCGGCCGGTCAGCACAGATACGCAGTATTTT CASSARPVSTDTQYF
12 . TRBJ1-5 TRBV12-3/TRBV12-4 . TGTGCCAGCAGGTCGACAGGCCAGCCCCAGCATTTT CASRSTGQPQHF
11 . TRBJ2-5 TRBV6-6 . TGTGCCAGCAGTTCCGGGACAAGAAGGGACTTC CASSSGTRRDF
11 . TRBJ2-1 TRBV12-5 . TGTGCTAGTGGTTTTTACAATGAGCAGTTCTTC CASGFYNEQFF
13 . TRBJ2-7 TRBV12-3/TRBV12-4 once TGTGCCAGCACCGGGGACTGGACCTACGAGCAGTACTTC CASTGDWTYEQYF
17 TRBD1 TRBJ1-3 TRBV5-1 . TGCGCCAGCAGCTTGGGAGGACAGGGAGTGTCTGGAAACACCATATATTTT CASSLGGQGVSGNTIYF
14 . TRBJ1-1 TRBV9 . TGTGCCAGCAGCGTAGAGGGAACGAACACTGAAGCTTTCTTT CASSVEGTNTEAFF
12 TRBD1 TRBJ1-1 TRBV27 . TGTGCCAGCAGTTCCCTCAGGGGGGGAGCTTTCTTT CASSSLRGGAFF
11 . TRBJ1-1 TRBV6-5 . TGTGCCAGCAGTTCAGCCACTGAAGCTTTCTTT CASSSATEAFF
13 . TRBJ1-2 TRBV30 . TGTGCCTGGAGTGGGGGGGAAAACTATGGCTACACCTTC CAWSGGENYGYTF
17 TRBD1 TRBJ2-1 TRBV19 . TGTGCCAGTAGTACCCTCAGACAGGGTTTCGATTCCAATGAGCAGTTCTTC CASSTLRQGFDSNEQFF
17 TRBD1 TRBJ1-4 TRBV5-1 . TGCGCCAGCAGCTCTACCGGGACAGGGACAACTAATGAAAAACTGTTTTTT CASSSTGTGTTNEKLFF
15 . TRBJ1-5 TRBV4-2 . TGTGCCAGCAGCCTCGAGGGGACCCTCAATCAGCCCCAGCATTTT CASSLEGTLNQPQHF
15 . TRBJ1-1 TRBV7-9 . TGTGCCAGCAGCTTATTAGGGGTGGGGAGCACTGAAGCTTTCTTT CASSLLGVGSTEAFF
17 TRBD1 TRBJ2-5 TRBV5-5 . TGTGCCAGCAGCTTGTATTCGACAGGGGGGAACAAGGGGACCCAGTACTTC CASSLYSTGGNKGTQYF
16 TRBD1 TRBJ2-1 TRBV9 . TGTGCCAGCAGCGTAGCGGGACAGGGGGCGCAGAATGAGCAGTTCTTC CASSVAGQGAQNEQFF
15 TRBD2 TRBJ2-1 TRBV5-4 . TGTGCCAGCACCGCCGGGGAGGGCCTTTGGAATGAGCAGTTCTTC CASTAGEGLWNEQFF
15 . TRBJ1-1 TRBV4-1 . TGCGCCAGCAGCATCGCAGGGTTGGGGAACACTGAAGCTTTCTTT CASSIAGLGNTEAFF
13 TRBD1 TRBJ1-2 TRBV6-5 . TGTGCCAGCAGTCCGGGGACAGCAAATGGCTACACCTTC CASSPGTANGYTF
13 . TRBJ2-5 TRBV5-1 . TGCGCCAGCAGCTTTAAACCCGCGGAGACCCAGTACTTC CASSFKPAETQYF
15 . TRBJ1-2 TRBV9 . TGTGCCAGCAGCGTATATGCGGGGTTTAAGTATGGCTACACCTTC CASSVYAGFKYGYTF